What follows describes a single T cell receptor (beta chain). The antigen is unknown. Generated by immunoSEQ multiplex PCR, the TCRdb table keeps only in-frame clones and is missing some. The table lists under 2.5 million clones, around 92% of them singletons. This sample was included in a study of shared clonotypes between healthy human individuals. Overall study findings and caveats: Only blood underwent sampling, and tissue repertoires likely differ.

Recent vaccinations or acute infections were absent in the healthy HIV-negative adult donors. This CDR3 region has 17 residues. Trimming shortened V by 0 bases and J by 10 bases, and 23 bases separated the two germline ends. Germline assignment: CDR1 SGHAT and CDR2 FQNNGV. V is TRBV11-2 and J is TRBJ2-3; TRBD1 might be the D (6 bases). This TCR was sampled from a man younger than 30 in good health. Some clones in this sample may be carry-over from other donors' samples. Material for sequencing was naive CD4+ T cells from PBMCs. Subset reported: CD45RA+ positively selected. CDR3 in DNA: TGTGCCAGCAGCTTAGAGAGGCAGAGCGATCTAGCAGGGGCGCAGTATTTT. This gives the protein CASSLERQSDLAGAQYF.